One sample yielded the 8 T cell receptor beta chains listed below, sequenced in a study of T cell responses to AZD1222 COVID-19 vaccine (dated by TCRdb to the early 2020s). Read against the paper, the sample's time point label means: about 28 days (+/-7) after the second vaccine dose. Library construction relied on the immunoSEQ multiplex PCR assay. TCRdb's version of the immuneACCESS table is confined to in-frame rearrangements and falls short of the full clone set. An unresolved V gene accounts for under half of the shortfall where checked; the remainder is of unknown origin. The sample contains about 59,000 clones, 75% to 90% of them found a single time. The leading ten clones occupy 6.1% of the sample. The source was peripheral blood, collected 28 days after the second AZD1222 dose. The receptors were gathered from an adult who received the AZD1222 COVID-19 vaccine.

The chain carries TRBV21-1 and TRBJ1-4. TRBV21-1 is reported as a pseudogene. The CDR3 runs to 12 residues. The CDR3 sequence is CASSQKGEKLFF. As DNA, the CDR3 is TGTGCCAGCAGCCAAAAGGGTGAAAAACTGTTTTTT.

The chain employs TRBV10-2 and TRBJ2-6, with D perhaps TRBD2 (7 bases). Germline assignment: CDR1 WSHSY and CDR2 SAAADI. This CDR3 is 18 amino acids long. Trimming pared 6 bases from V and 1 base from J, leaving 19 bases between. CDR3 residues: CASSVQGAGSSGANVLTF. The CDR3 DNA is TGCGCCAGCAGCGTACAGGGAGCGGGGAGTTCTGGGGCCAACGTCCTGACTTTC.

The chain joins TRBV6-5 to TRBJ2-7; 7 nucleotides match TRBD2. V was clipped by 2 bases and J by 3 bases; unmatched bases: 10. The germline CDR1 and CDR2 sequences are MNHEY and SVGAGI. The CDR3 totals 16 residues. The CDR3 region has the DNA TGTGCCAGCAGTTACGCCCCCAGCGGGATGGTCTACGAGCAGTACTTC. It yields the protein CASSYAPSGMVYEQYF.

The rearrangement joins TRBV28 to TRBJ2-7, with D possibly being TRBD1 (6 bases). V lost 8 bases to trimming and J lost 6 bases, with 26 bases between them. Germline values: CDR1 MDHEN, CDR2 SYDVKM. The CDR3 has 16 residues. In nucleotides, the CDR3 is TGTGCCAGCCACGCCCCAGGGCAGGGGTTAACCCTCGAGCAGTACTTC. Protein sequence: CASHAPGQGLTLEQYF.

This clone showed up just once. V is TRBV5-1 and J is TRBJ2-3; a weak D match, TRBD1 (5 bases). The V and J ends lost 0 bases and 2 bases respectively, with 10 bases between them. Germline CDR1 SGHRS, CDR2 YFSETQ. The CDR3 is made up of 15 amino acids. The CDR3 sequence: CASSLASGNTDTQYF. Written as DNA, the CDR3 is TGCGCCAGCAGCTTGGCGTCAGGGAACACAGATACGCAGTATTTT.

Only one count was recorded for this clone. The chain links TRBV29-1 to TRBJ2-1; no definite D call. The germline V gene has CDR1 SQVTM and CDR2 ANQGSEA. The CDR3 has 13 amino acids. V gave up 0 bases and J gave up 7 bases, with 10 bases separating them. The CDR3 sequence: CSVEDLLGNEQFF. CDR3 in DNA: TGCAGCGTTGAAGATCTATTGGGGAATGAGCAGTTCTTC.

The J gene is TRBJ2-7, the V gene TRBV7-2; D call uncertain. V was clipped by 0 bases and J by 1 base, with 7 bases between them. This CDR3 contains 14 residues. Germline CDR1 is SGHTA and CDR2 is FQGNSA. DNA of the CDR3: TGTGCCAGCAGCTTAGCCCGTCAATCCTACGAGCAGTACTTC. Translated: CASSLARQSYEQYF.

The CDR3 here is CASRPGLGTDTQYF. For the CDR3, the DNA is TGTGCCAGCAGGCCCGGACTGGGCACAGATACGCAGTATTTT. V and J are TRBV6-5 and TRBJ2-3; D is possibly TRBD2 (5 bases). From germline, CDR1 is MNHEY and CDR2 SVGAGI. The CDR3 is made up of 14 amino acids. V lost 6 bases and J 1 base, leaving 11 bases between the germline ends.